Listed below are T cell receptor beta chains from one sample, sequenced in a study of shared clonotypes between healthy human individuals. The method was immunoSEQ multiplex PCR; TCRdb's version includes in-frame clones alone and lacks a portion of them. The repertoire holds approximately 2,000,000 clones, with about 94% as singletons. Specimen: naive CD8+ T cells from PBMCs. All receptors come from a man in his late teens or twenties in good health. Some clones in this sample may be carry-over from other donors' samples. The conserved cysteine and the conserved F or W are not part of the CDR3 here. A D gene is named only where the DNA matches it firmly.

CDR3aa	v_gene	j_gene	d_gene
ASSLSDSRYTGELF	TRBV27	TRBJ2-2	NA
ASSPLSGGNQPQH	TRBV27	TRBJ1-5	NA
ASSLGQGSNQPQH	TRBV6-5	TRBJ1-5	TRBD1
ASSLAWGDTQY	TRBV27	TRBJ2-3	NA
ASSVGTGNTIY	TRBV9	TRBJ1-3	NA
ASSEQGVSGTHEQY	TRBV2	TRBJ2-7	TRBD2
ASSLKGGGRTPGANVLT	TRBV27	TRBJ2-6	NA
ASSLTVGSGRAGVDTQY	TRBV7-6	TRBJ2-3	TRBD2
ASSSPLGRSPGAYEQY	TRBV27	TRBJ2-7	NA
ASSLGGDQPQH	TRBV27	TRBJ1-5	NA
ASSQGYGLIYNEQF	TRBV14	TRBJ2-1	NA
ASSLALAGVYNEQF	TRBV7-8	TRBJ2-1	TRBD2
ASSSGQGGLHRDTQY	TRBV28	TRBJ2-3	NA
ASPREPPMDNGGELF	TRBV9	TRBJ2-2	NA
ASSSRPGGDEQY	TRBV7-3	TRBJ2-7	TRBD2
ASSSLGLANPYEQY	TRBV7-6	TRBJ2-7	TRBD2
ASSPGEGPNEQY	TRBV7-6	TRBJ2-7	NA
ASSLVTRTSGRAPTYEQY	TRBV5-1	TRBJ2-7	TRBD2
SVGSWGGRRYEQY	TRBV29-1	TRBJ2-7	TRBD2
ATSSTDGAFEAF	TRBV15	TRBJ1-1	NA
ASSGPAGKNIQY	TRBV19	TRBJ2-4	NA
ASSRTPGAHYEQY	TRBV4-1	TRBJ2-7	NA
ASRYRNAWY	TRBV11-2	TRBJ2-3	NA
ASSLGTGTEGYEQY	TRBV5-1	TRBJ2-7	TRBD1
ASSLGSYNTEAF	TRBV28	TRBJ1-1	NA
ASSSELVYGYT	TRBV7-3	TRBJ1-2	NA
ASSLAPGAEDYEQY	TRBV7-9	TRBJ2-7	NA
ASSLDSGWAETQY	TRBV11-2	TRBJ2-5	NA
ASSSGLAGVGVPGEF	TRBV7-2	TRBJ2-1	TRBD2
AAGGASDTETQY	TRBV28	TRBJ2-5	TRBD2
ASSNLIATNEKLF	TRBV28	TRBJ1-4	NA